This entry lists 24 T cell receptor beta chains sequenced from one sample in a study of blood T cells in healthy people across ages. Sample-barcoded 5' priming and a J-beta primer mix drove a second PCR of about 6 to 12 cycles. TCRdb processed the 5' RACE reads anew with MiXCR; each CDR3 protein has one entry. The sample contains roughly 1.7 million distinct CDR3 sequences, about 35% of which appear only once. Sequences were obtained from blood. The receptors were sampled from a woman aged 25 to 39 in good health.

Concerning this clonotype itself: An end of the junction differs from the germline gene, which may be a read error. V and J are TRBV4-2 and TRBJ1-5; TRBD1 agrees at 8 bases. Germline V gene sequence: CDR1 LGHNA, CDR2 YNFKEQ. CDR3 length: 17 amino acids. CDR3 sequence (DNA): TGTGCCGGCAGCCAAGATCAGGGGGCGAAGCGCAATCAGCCCCAGCATTTT. Translated, it gives CAGSQDQGAKRNQPQHF.

This clonotype was detected a few times. This sequence joins TRBV12-3 or TRBV12-4 and TRBJ2-7; perhaps TRBD2 as D (5 bases). V dropped 3 bases and J dropped 6 bases, with 18 bases sitting between them. The CDR3 extends over 15 amino acids. DNA of the CDR3: TGTGCCAGCAGTTTTGCCGGGGATCTTTACTCCGAGCAGTACTTC. Translated, it gives CASSFAGDLYSEQYF.

There are a few counts of this clonotype. The gene calls are TRBV7-7 and TRBJ2-2, with TRBD2 matching 7 bases. V trimming: 0 bases; J trimming: 6 bases; junction bases outside the gene matches: 4. The CDR3 loop spans 15 amino acids. The germline V gene encodes CDR1 SSHAT and CDR2 FNYEAQ (reference sequence). In nucleotides, the CDR3 is TGTGCCAGCAGCTTAGCAGCGGGACCCGCCGGGGAGCTGTTTTTT. Encoded protein: CASSLAAGPAGELFF.

This clonotype was found a few times. The chain carries TRBV27 and TRBJ1-2; D not resolved. The CDR3 consists of 14 residues. V gave up 5 bases and J gave up 2 bases, with 12 bases separating them. CDR1 and CDR2 from the germline V gene are MNHEY and SMNVEV (reference sequence). CDR3 residues: CASSRKDGNYGYTF. CDR3 DNA: TGTGCCAGCAGTCGGAAGGACGGAAACTATGGCTACACCTTC.

The chain is built from TRBV29-1 and TRBJ1-5, with D possibly matching TRBD1 (5 bases). This CDR3 is 12 amino acids long. V was clipped by 4 bases and J by 7 bases, with 11 bases between them. Germline values: CDR1 SQVTM, CDR2 ANQGSEA. The CDR3 sequence: CSVGGVGQPQHF. The CDR3 DNA sequence: TGCAGCGTTGGGGGGGTAGGACAGCCCCAGCATTTT.

To note about this clonotype: The CDR3 does not close with the conserved phenylalanine or tryptophan, likely indicating a read error. The V call is TRBV18, the J call TRBJ2-1; maybe TRBD2 (6 bases). The CDR3 totals 14 residues. Trimming pared 4 bases from V and 2 bases from J, leaving 9 bases between. Germline CDR1 is KGHSH and CDR2 is LQKENI. The DNA of the CDR3 is TGTGCCAGCTCACTAGCGGCTACCTACAATGAGCAGTTCTTA. Protein sequence: CASSLAATYNEQFL.

This rearrangement joins TRBV20-1 to TRBJ2-7; 7 bases agree with TRBD1. Trimming removed 4 bases from V and 0 bases from J; junction bases left unmatched: 6. Looked up from germline, CDR1 is DFQATT and CDR2 is SNEGSKA (reference sequence). The CDR3 contains 14 residues. CDR3 bases: TGCAGTGCTAAGGACAGGAGGAGCTCCTACGAGCAGTACTTC. Its translation: CSAKDRRSSYEQYF.

This clonotype was counted between two and nine times. This rearrangement joins TRBV12-3 or TRBV12-4 to TRBJ2-3; TRBD1 matches at 7 bases. Unmatched junction bases numbered 8, after V lost 3 bases and J lost 5 bases. This CDR3 spans 15 amino acids. The chain's CDR3 is CASSFKGGYGDTQYF. The DNA for the CDR3 is TGTGCCAGCAGTTTTAAAGGGGGCTACGGAGATACGCAGTATTTT.

This clonotype was seen only a few times. The J gene is TRBJ2-1, the V gene TRBV7-2, with 12 bases lining up with TRBD2. The J segment lost 7 bases and the V segment lost 2 bases, leaving 9 bases of the junction unmatched. The CDR3 runs to 17 residues. Looked up from germline, CDR1 is SGHTA and CDR2 is FQGNSA. DNA of the CDR3: TGTGCCAGCAGCTTAAGGGCTAGCGGGAGGGCCGGGAATGAGCAGTTCTTC. It is translated as CASSLRASGRAGNEQFF.

This clonotype has just a few counts. This sequence joins TRBV6-1 and TRBJ2-7; 15 bases are shared with TRBD2. Germline CDR1 and CDR2: MNHNS and SASEGT. This CDR3 contains 19 residues. V trimming: 6 bases; J trimming: 0 bases; junction bases outside the gene matches: 12. CDR3 in amino acids: CASSPPPGLAGGHSYEQYF. The CDR3 nucleotides read TGTGCCAGCAGCCCCCCCCCGGGACTAGCGGGGGGCCACTCCTACGAGCAGTACTTC.

The gene calls are TRBV6-1 and TRBJ1-2; unclear D gene. This CDR3 has 12 amino acids. Germline V gene lookup returns CDR1 MNHNS and CDR2 SASEGT. The V and J ends lost 4 bases and 4 bases respectively, with 7 bases between them. The CDR3 nucleotides read TGTGCCAGCAGTGGGATTAGCTATGGCTACACCTTC. This encodes CASSGISYGYTF.

V usage is TRBV9 and J usage is TRBJ1-1; no clear D gene. V dropped 1 base and J dropped 5 bases, with 9 bases sitting between them. Germline V CDR1 and CDR2: SGDLS, YYNGEE. This CDR3 has 13 amino acids. This chain's CDR3 is CASSVTGETEAFF. In DNA, the CDR3 is TGTGCCAGCAGCGTAACGGGTGAAACTGAAGCTTTCTTT. The full variable domain, completed using reference TRBV9 and TRBJ1-1, is DSGVTQTPKHLITATGQRVTLRCSPRSGDLSVYWYQQSLDQGLQFLIQYYNGEERAKGNILERFSAQQFPDLHSELNLSSLELGDSALYFCASSVTGETEAFFGQGTRLTVV.

This clonotype was detected many times. V is TRBV6-1 and J is TRBJ2-7, with 7 nucleotides matching TRBD1. The trim removed 4 bases at V and 4 bases at J, leaving 7 bases unmatched. CDR1 and CDR2 (germline): MNHNS, SASEGT. This CDR3 comprises 14 residues. CDR3 bases: TGTGCCAGCAGTGTAGGACAGGAACATTACGAGCAGTACTTC. The encoded protein is CASSVGQEHYEQYF.

The chain has TRBV18 and TRBJ2-7, with D unclear. Germline V lookup: CDR1 KGHSH, CDR2 LQKENI. The CDR3 extends over 15 amino acids. Trimming cost V 2 bases and J 0 bases, with 11 bases left between them. CDR3 sequence reads: CASSPGKGLSYEQYF. The CDR3 coding sequence is TGTGCCAGCTCACCAGGGAAAGGCCTCTCCTACGAGCAGTACTTC.

The J gene is TRBJ2-7, the V gene TRBV20-1; the match to TRBD2 covers 13 bases. V gave up 4 bases and J gave up 4 bases; unmatched junction bases: 13. Germline CDR1 reads DFQATT; CDR2 reads SNEGSKA (reference sequence). This CDR3 spans 17 amino acids. CDR3 amino acids: CSATWTSGGQRKYEQYF. CDR3 coding DNA: TGCAGTGCTACGTGGACTAGCGGGGGCCAGAGGAAGTACGAGCAGTACTTC.

Turning to this clonotype: One junction end does not reproduce the germline sequence, and a read error may be involved. V gene TRBV27 combines with J gene TRBJ2-1; 7 bases map to TRBD2. This CDR3 has 16 amino acids. Germline V CDR1 and CDR2: MNHEY, SMNVEV (reference sequence). The CDR3 region is CASSPFGGSPSNGQFF. The CDR3 DNA sequence: TGTGCCAGCAGTCCTTTCGGGGGGAGCCCCTCCAATGGGCAGTTCTTC.

This clonotype was seen more than once but under ten times. The J gene is TRBJ1-2, the V gene TRBV29-1; no reliable D call. Germline CDR1 is SQVTM and CDR2 is ANQGSEA. The CDR3 has 16 amino acids. V was shortened by 6 bases and J by 6 bases, with 26 bases between the two germline ends. Here the CDR3 reads CSVRRGRGEAYDGYTF. The CDR3 bases are TGCAGCGTCCGAAGAGGGCGGGGTGAGGCGTACGATGGCTACACCTTC.

Only a few counts were recorded for this clonotype. The chain has TRBV4-1 and TRBJ2-4; the D is unclear. The tail of the sequence fits TRBJ2-7 better, so the J call may be wrong. This CDR3 region has 14 residues. Per the germline V gene, CDR1 is MGHRA and CDR2 is YSYEKL. In nucleotides, the CDR3 is TGCGCCAGCAGCCAAGGCTCGCGGAACTACGAGCAGTACTTC. It translates to CASSQGSRNYEQYF.

Comment on this clonotype: A much larger clone differs by one base, so this may be a read error. The J gene is TRBJ2-1, the V gene TRBV5-1; D call uncertain. This CDR3 region has 14 residues. V lost 4 bases and J 7 bases, leaving 15 bases between the germline ends. The germline V gene has CDR1 SGHRS and CDR2 YFSETQ. The CDR3 DNA is TGCGCCAGCAGCCCTTCCTTAGATTCTAATGAGCAGTTCTTC. It specifies CASSPSLDSNEQFF. Complete variable domain (other parts from reference TRBV5-1 and TRBJ2-1): KAGVTQTPRYLIKTRGQQVTLSCSPISGHRSVSWYQQTPGQGLQFLFEYFSETQRNKGNFPGRFSGRQFSNSRSEMNVSTLELGDSALYLCASSPSLDSNEQFFGPGTRLTVL.

The rearrangement joins TRBV4-1 to TRBJ1-3; D unresolved. The CDR3 runs 15 residues. Germline CDR1 MGHRA, CDR2 YSYEKL. Deletions cut 0 bases from V and 2 bases from J, with 8 bases between. The CDR3 loop is CASSQDGNTGNTIYF. DNA of the CDR3: TGCGCCAGCAGCCAAGACGGGAATACTGGAAACACCATATATTTT.

The V and J genes are TRBV28 and TRBJ2-1; possibly TRBD1 or TRBD2 for D (6 bases each). Germline values: CDR1 MDHEN, CDR2 SYDVKM. The CDR3 loop spans 14 amino acids. V lost 2 bases and J lost 8, with 13 bases in between. In DNA, the CDR3 is TGTGCCAGCAGTTTAGGGGGGCTGGTGGATGAGCAGTTCTTC. Its translation is CASSLGGLVDEQFF.

This clonotype has a handful of counts. The V call is TRBV19, the J call TRBJ1-5; tentative D call: TRBD1 (5 bases). This CDR3 spans 14 amino acids. Trimming removed 8 bases from V and 1 base from J, with 12 bases in between. CDR1 is LNHDA and CDR2 is SQIVND in the germline V gene (reference sequence). In DNA form, the CDR3 reads TGTGCCAGTCGTCGGGGGATGAGCAATCAGCCCCAGCATTTT. The encoded protein is CASRRGMSNQPQHF.

A word on this clonotype: A read error may be the cause here, since a much bigger clone is one base away. The chain employs TRBV29-1 and TRBJ2-5; no reliable D call. CDR1 and CDR2 (germline): SQVTM, ANQGSEA. The CDR3 consists of 9 residues. The V and J ends lost 4 bases and 11 bases respectively, with 8 bases between them. In DNA, the CDR3 is TGCAGCGTTGGACATGAGCAGTACTTC. Protein: CSVGHEQYF. Full variable domain (remainder filled in from reference TRBV29-1 and TRBJ2-5): SAVISQKPSRDICQRGTSLTIQCQVDSQVTMMFWYRQQPGQSLTLIATANQGSEATYESGFVIDKFPISRPNLTFSTLTVSNMSPEDSSIYLCSVGHEQYFGPGTRLLVL.

Of note for this clonotype: A read error is possible here, since a much larger clone lies one base away. The V call is TRBV28, the J call TRBJ1-6; no clear D gene. This CDR3 is built from 14 residues. Germline V gene data show CDR1 as MDHEN and CDR2 as SYDVKM. CDR3 in DNA: TGTGCCAGCACGGGGAGCTCCTATACTTCACCCCTCCACTTT. Translated: CASTGSSYTSPLHF.